Shown below are 20 T cell receptor beta chains from a single sample sequenced in a study of T cell changes during pregnancy in multiple sclerosis. Profiling relied on immunoSEQ multiplex PCR, and the TCRdb table lists in-frame clones only, not all of them. The sample shows over 40,000 clones, 75% to 90% of them seen only once. The sequenced sample was peripheral blood, obtained in the first trimester of pregnancy. All receptors derive from a female donor in good health, enrolled as a control in a pregnancy study.

The chain carries TRBV5-1 and TRBJ2-7; D unresolved. Germline assignment: CDR1 SGHRS and CDR2 YFSETQ. CDR3 size: 15 residues. The ends were cut back, 3 bases at V and 0 bases at J, with 13 bases in the middle. The CDR3 region has the DNA TGCGCCAGCAGCTACAGTGCAACGAGCTCCTACGAGCAGTACTTC. It codes for CASSYSATSSYEQYF.

V and J are TRBV4-3 and TRBJ1-2; D unresolved. The CDR3 extends over 16 amino acids. Germline V CDR1 and CDR2: LGHNA, YSLEER. The V gene lost 0 bases and the J gene lost 4 bases, with 15 bases spanning the gap. CDR3 sequence (DNA): TGCGCCAGCAGCCAAGACGGGGTTACATCGACCTATGGCTACACCTTC. This translates into CASSQDGVTSTYGYTF.

The rearrangement joins TRBV5-1 to TRBJ2-1; 12 positions match TRBD2. Germline V lookup: CDR1 SGHRS, CDR2 YFSETQ. CDR3 size: 15 residues. With 3 bases clipped from V and 7 bases from J, the junction kept 5 bases outside the gene matches. CDR3 sequence: CASSSTSGSQNEQFF. CDR3 sequence (DNA): TGCGCCAGCAGCTCGACTAGCGGGAGTCAGAATGAGCAGTTCTTC.

V and J are TRBV19 and TRBJ2-4; D may be TRBD2 (5 bases). Trimming removed 3 bases from V and 0 bases from J, with 12 bases in between. Germline assignment: CDR1 LNHDA and CDR2 SQIVND (reference sequence). The CDR3 totals 16 residues. For the CDR3, the DNA is TGTGCCAGTAGTATCCTCGGGCGGGCAGCCAAAAACATTCAGTACTTC. Residues: CASSILGRAAKNIQYF.

The chain uses TRBV18 and TRBJ2-5, with TRBD2 as a possible D gene (6 bases). Germline V CDR1 and CDR2: KGHSH, LQKENI. This CDR3 spans 17 amino acids. Between the trimmed V and J ends, which lost 3 bases and 5 bases, there was a span of 22 bases. CDR3 amino acids: CASSPLPRTGVGETQYF. CDR3 in DNA: TGTGCCAGCTCACCCCTTCCGCGGACGGGGGTTGGGGAGACCCAGTACTTC.

This chain joins TRBV6-5 and TRBJ2-1; 7 bases fit TRBD1. The V and J ends lost 7 bases and 2 bases, in that order; junction bases with no gene match: 5. The CDR3 covers 14 residues. The V gene's germline CDR1 is MNHEY and CDR2 SVGAGI. The CDR3 sequence is CASTETGTYNEQFF. The CDR3 region has the DNA TGTGCCAGCACGGAGACAGGGACCTACAATGAGCAGTTCTTC.

The CDR3 region is CASSVGRSRGNTGELFF. CDR3 nucleotides: TGTGCCAGCAGCGTAGGAAGGTCCAGGGGGAACACCGGGGAGCTGTTTTTT. The genes are TRBV9 and TRBJ2-2, with a possible D match to TRBD1 (6 bases). The CDR3 loop spans 17 amino acids. V dropped 0 bases and J dropped 1 base, with 13 bases sitting between them. Germline loops: CDR1 SGDLS, CDR2 YYNGEE.

The V gene is TRBV6-1, the J gene TRBJ1-5; maybe TRBD1 (5 bases). The germline V and J ends were trimmed by 5 bases and 7 bases, with 12 bases remaining between them. Germline V gene data show CDR1 as MNHNS and CDR2 as SASEGT. The CDR3 contains 13 residues. CDR3 sequence reads: CASSLGAYQPQHF. CDR3 sequence (DNA): TGTGCCAGCAGTCTTGGGGCTTACCAGCCCCAGCATTTT.

This clone appeared a single time. The genes are TRBV4-3 and TRBJ2-5, with TRBD1 matching over 10 bases. The junction had 2 bases not matched to a gene; V was cut back by 0 bases and J by 4 bases. There are 15 residues in the CDR3. Germline values: CDR1 LGHNA, CDR2 YSLEER. CDR3 in DNA: TGCGCCAGCAGCCAAGACTGGACAGGGGGAGAGACCCAGTACTTC. Encoded protein: CASSQDWTGGETQYF.

The chain has TRBV25-1 and TRBJ2-7; D is possibly TRBD1 (6 bases). The germline gives CDR1 MGHDK, CDR2 SYGVNS. The CDR3 extends over 15 amino acids. With 1 base removed from V and 5 bases from J, the gap between germline ends came to 15 bases. This chain's CDR3 is CASSELVQGRHEQYF. CDR3 coding DNA: TGTGCCAGCAGTGAATTGGTACAGGGAAGGCACGAGCAGTACTTC.

The chain has TRBV19 and TRBJ2-1; D may be TRBD1 (5 bases). The CDR3 totals 12 residues. Trimming shortened V by 4 bases and J by 4 bases, and 5 bases separated the two germline ends. Germline V gene data show CDR1 as LNHDA and CDR2 as SQIVND (reference sequence). CDR3 nucleotide sequence: TGTGCCAGTAGTAGACAGTACAATGAGCAGTTCTTC. Protein: CASSRQYNEQFF.

The chain couples TRBV7-9 to TRBJ2-7; D unresolved. Looked up from germline, CDR1 is SEHNR and CDR2 is FQNEAQ (reference sequence). V was trimmed by 6 bases and J by 7 bases, leaving 13 bases between them. The CDR3 covers 12 residues. CDR3 nucleotides: TGTGCCAGCAGTCACGACGGGTGGGAGCAGTACTTC. This encodes CASSHDGWEQYF. Complete variable domain (other parts from reference TRBV7-9 and TRBJ2-7): DTGVSQNPRHKITKRGQNVTFRCDPISEHNRLYWYRQTLGQGPEFLTYFQNEAQLEKSRLLSDRFSAERPKGSFSTLEIQRTEQGDSAMYLCASSHDGWEQYFGPGTRLTVT.

V usage is TRBV9 and J usage is TRBJ2-2; 9 bases are a match to TRBD1. Germline V gene data show CDR1 as SGDLS and CDR2 as YYNGEE. The CDR3 sequence is 15 residues long. V shed 4 bases and J 2 bases; nucleotides not matched to a gene: 3. The CDR3: CASSPGQGNTGELFF. The DNA for the CDR3 is TGTGCCAGCAGCCCGGGACAGGGTAACACCGGGGAGCTGTTTTTT.

V is TRBV7-9 and J is TRBJ1-1, with TRBD1 matching over 7 bases. Trimming removed 6 bases from V and 1 base from J; junction bases left unmatched: 8. CDR1 and CDR2 from the germline V gene are SEHNR and FQNEAQ (reference sequence). This CDR3 has 15 amino acids. CDR3 sequence (DNA): TGTGCCAGCAGAAACCAGGGGGGAACGAACACTGAAGCTTTCTTT. It translates to CASRNQGGTNTEAFF.

This clone appeared once. The J gene is TRBJ1-1, the V gene TRBV5-1; 8 bases are a match to TRBD1. Per germline, CDR1 SGHRS and CDR2 YFSETQ. The ends lost 2 bases at V and 4 bases at J; junction bases unmatched: 7. The CDR3 spans 15 residues. The CDR3 is CASSFTDRVGTEAFF. DNA for the CDR3: TGCGCCAGCAGCTTTACGGACAGGGTGGGCACTGAAGCTTTCTTT.

The gene calls are TRBV5-8 and TRBJ1-4; TRBD1 is a possible D gene (6 bases). The germline V and J ends were trimmed by 0 bases and 0 bases, with 12 bases remaining between them. Per germline, CDR1 SGHTS and CDR2 YDEGEE. CDR3 length: 17 residues. In DNA form, the CDR3 reads TGTGCCAGCAGCTTGGGGGGGGGCATTGCAACTAATGAAAAACTGTTTTTT. This gives the protein CASSLGGGIATNEKLFF.

The V call is TRBV5-1, the J call TRBJ1-1; D gene ambiguous. Germline CDR1 reads SGHRS; CDR2 reads YFSETQ. The CDR3 length is 13 residues. V was trimmed by 7 bases and J by 5 bases, leaving 15 bases between them. CDR3 loop: CASYDTAGTEAFF. The CDR3 region has the DNA TGCGCCAGCTACGACACAGCGGGGACTGAAGCTTTCTTT.

The V call is TRBV9, the J call TRBJ2-7; the D gene is possibly TRBD2 (6 bases). CDR3 length: 15 amino acids. Trimming took off 4 bases at V and 3 bases at J, with 17 bases between the two ends. Germline-derived CDR1 and CDR2 are SGDLS and YYNGEE. The DNA for the CDR3 is TGTGCCAGCAGCTCCGGGACTCTGGGGCGCTACGAGCAGTACTTC. The encoded protein is CASSSGTLGRYEQYF. The full variable domain, rest sourced from reference TRBV9 and TRBJ2-7, is DSGVTQTPKHLITATGQRVTLRCSPRSGDLSVYWYQQSLDQGLQFLIQYYNGEERAKGNILERFSAQQFPDLHSELNLSSLELGDSALYFCASSSGTLGRYEQYFGPGTRLTVT.

This clone was seen only a few times. The chain has TRBV4-2 and TRBJ1-2; TRBD1 is a possible D gene (6 bases). In germline, CDR1 is LGHNA, CDR2 YNFKEQ. CDR3 length: 16 amino acids. Trimming stripped 0 bases from V and 2 bases from J, with 13 bases between. The CDR3 spells CASSQDVQGANYGYTF. The CDR3 DNA is TGTGCCAGCAGCCAAGACGTACAGGGAGCCAACTATGGCTACACCTTC.

The V and J genes are TRBV6-6 and TRBJ2-1, with D possibly matching TRBD2 (7 bases). The ends were cut back, 1 base at V and 3 bases at J, with 13 bases in the middle. The CDR3 consists of 16 residues. Germline V CDR1 and CDR2: MNHNY, SVGAGI (reference sequence). CDR3 amino acids: CASSYLRGGVYNEQFF. The CDR3 nucleotides are TGTGCCAGCAGTTACTTGCGCGGGGGCGTCTACAATGAGCAGTTCTTC.